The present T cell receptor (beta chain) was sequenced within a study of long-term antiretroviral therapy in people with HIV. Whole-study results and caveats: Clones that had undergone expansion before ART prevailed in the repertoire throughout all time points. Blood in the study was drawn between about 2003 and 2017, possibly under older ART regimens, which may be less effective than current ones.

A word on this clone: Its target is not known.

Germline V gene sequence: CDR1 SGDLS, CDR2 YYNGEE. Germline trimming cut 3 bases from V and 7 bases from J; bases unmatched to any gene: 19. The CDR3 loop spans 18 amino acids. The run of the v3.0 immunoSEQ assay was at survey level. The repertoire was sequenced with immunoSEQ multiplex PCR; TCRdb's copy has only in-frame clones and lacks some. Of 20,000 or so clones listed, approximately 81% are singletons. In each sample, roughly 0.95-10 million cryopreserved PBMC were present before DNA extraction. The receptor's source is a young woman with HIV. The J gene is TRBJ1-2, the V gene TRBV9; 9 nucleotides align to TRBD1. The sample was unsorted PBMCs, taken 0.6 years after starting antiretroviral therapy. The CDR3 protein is CASSAHGRDRAWWGGYTF. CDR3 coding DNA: TGTGCCAGCAGCGCCCATGGCCGGGACAGGGCTTGGTGGGGTGGCTACACCTTC.